Below are 6 T cell receptor beta chains sequenced from a single sample in a study of cytomegalovirus exposure and HLA in healthy donors. Use of 60 Vbeta and 13 Jbeta primers characterized the PCR. Using immunoSEQ multiplex PCR, the repertoire was profiled, and TCRdb retains in-frame clones only, with some absent. The repertoire holds approximately 160,000 clones, with around three quarters as singletons. Sequenced sample: PBMCs. These receptors all come from a woman aged 40 to 50 in good health and CMV-seronegative.

The rearrangement links TRBV11-3 to TRBJ2-1; 13 bases fit TRBD2. Trimming took 1 base from V and 3 from J; bases not matched to a gene: 3. Germline CDR1 reads SGHNT; CDR2 reads YENEEA. This CDR3 has 17 amino acids. This CDR3 reads CASSLGTSGSRYNEQFF. CDR3 nucleotides: TGTGCCAGCAGCTTAGGGACTAGCGGGAGCCGCTACAATGAGCAGTTCTTC.

This chain joins TRBV5-6 and TRBJ2-4; a weak D match, TRBD2 (6 bases). Germline assignment: CDR1 SGHDT and CDR2 YYEEEE. The CDR3 covers 14 residues. Trimming took 2 bases from V and 3 from J, leaving 9 bases between them. Here the CDR3 DNA reads TGTGCCAGCAGCTTAGGAGGGAGCAAAAACATTCAGTACTTC. Encoded protein: CASSLGGSKNIQYF.

This chain links TRBV7-8 with TRBJ1-1; no definite D call. Trimming removed 4 bases at V and 1 base at J, with 10 bases between. The V gene's germline CDR1 is SGHVS and CDR2 FQNEAQ. The CDR3 has 14 residues. In DNA form, the CDR3 reads TGTGCCAGCAGCTGGGCAGGCCAGAACACTGAAGCTTTCTTT. Its protein is CASSWAGQNTEAFF.

The rearrangement links TRBV2 to TRBJ1-5; TRBD1 matches 8 bases. CDR3 length: 15 residues. The V segment lost 4 bases and the J segment 6 bases; nucleotides outside the gene matches: 8. Germline CDR1 reads SNHLY; CDR2 reads FYNNEI. The CDR3, as DNA: TGTGCCAGCAGTGCCGGGACAGGAGCGGGTCAGCCCCAGCATTTT. Amino acid sequence: CASSAGTGAGQPQHF.

The V call is TRBV11-2, the J call TRBJ2-2, with TRBD1 matching over 9 bases. CDR1 is SGHAT and CDR2 is FQNNGV in the germline V gene. The CDR3 is 15 residues long. The J segment lost 6 bases and the V segment lost 5 bases, leaving 7 bases of the junction unmatched. The CDR3 loop is CASSPLRQGAGELFF. DNA for the CDR3: TGTGCCAGCAGCCCCTTAAGACAGGGGGCCGGGGAGCTGTTTTTT. The full variable domain, rest sourced from reference TRBV11-2 and TRBJ2-2, is EAGVAQSPRYKIIEKRQSVAFWCNPISGHATLYWYQQILGQGPKLLIQFQNNGVVDDSQLPKDRFSAERLKGVDSTLKIQPAKLEDSAVYLCASSPLRQGAGELFFGEGSRLTVL.

This chain links TRBV9 with TRBJ2-1, with D possibly being TRBD1 (7 bases). Germline CDR1 and CDR2: SGDLS and YYNGEE. Deletions cut 6 bases from V and 3 bases from J, with 16 bases between. CDR3 size: 15 residues. In DNA form, the CDR3 reads TGTGCCAGCACCCAGGGGGGACAGCGCTACAATGAGCAGTTCTTC. Amino acid sequence: CASTQGGQRYNEQFF.